Listed below are T cell receptor beta chains from one sample, sequenced in a study of long-term antiretroviral therapy in people with HIV. TCRdb's table, derived via immunoSEQ multiplex PCR, lists solely in-frame clones and lacks some. There are some 14,000 clones in the sample; about four fifths occur only once, and about 16% lies in the top ten. The sequencing used unsorted PBMCs, collected just before starting antiretroviral therapy. These receptors were taken from a man between 40 and 49 years old with HIV. The CDR3 runs from the conserved cysteine through the conserved F or W. D genes are given only for firm matches. Only some rows state a clone size, as once, few, many or a class for expanded clones.

CASSGDITRGTEAFF	TGTGCCAGCAGCGGGGACATCACACGGGGCACTGAAGCTTTCTTT	TRBV9	-	-	TRBJ1-1
CASSIHSSTDTQYF	TGTGCCAGTAGTATCCACTCTAGCACAGATACGCAGTATTTT	TRBV19	-	-	TRBJ2-3
CASSLGIGAKSDTQYF	TGTGCCAGCAGTCTCGGTATAGGGGCGAAGAGTGATACGCAGTATTTT	TRBV6-6	-	-	TRBJ2-3
CASSDPPWGGDQPQHF	TGCGCCAGCAGTGACCCCCCCTGGGGGGGTGATCAGCCCCAGCATTTT	TRBV10-1	-	-	TRBJ1-5
CSVMGLYNEQFF	TGCAGCGTTATGGGACTTTACAATGAGCAGTTCTTC	TRBV29-1	-	-	TRBJ2-1
CASSESQVGVDSPLHF	TGTGCCAGCAGTGAGAGTCAGGTGGGGGTGGATTCACCCCTCCACTTT	TRBV2	-	-	TRBJ1-6
CASSLRQYNEQFF	TGTGCCAGCTCACTAAGGCAGTACAATGAGCAGTTCTTC	TRBV18	-	-	TRBJ2-1
CASSVDQGATEAFF	TGTGCCAGCAGCGTAGATCAAGGGGCGACTGAAGCTTTCTTT	TRBV9	-	-	TRBJ1-1
CASSIGQGVRGGYTF	TGTGCCAGCAGCATTGGACAGGGGGTGCGTGGTGGCTACACCTTC	TRBV5-4	TRBD1	-	TRBJ1-2
CASSFIQGGYTF	TGTGCCAGCAGCTTCATACAGGGGGGCTACACCTTC	TRBV7-9	TRBD1	-	TRBJ1-2
CASSARAGLNYGYTF	TGTGCCAGCAGCGCTAGGGCAGGGCTCAACTATGGCTACACCTTC	TRBV9	-	few	TRBJ1-2
CASSLDGGRSGSGRELFF	TGCGCCAGCAGCTTGGATGGCGGTCGTAGCGGGAGTGGCCGGGAGCTGTTTTTT	TRBV5-1	TRBD2	once	TRBJ2-2
CASSTPHSSQETQYF	TGTGCCAGCAGCACCCCTCACAGTTCCCAAGAGACCCAGTACTTC	TRBV7-9	-	once	TRBJ2-5
CASSLDLNTEAFF	TGTGCTAGCAGCTTAGATCTGAACACTGAAGCTTTCTTT	TRBV7-7	-	-	TRBJ1-1
CASSVGGSNQPQHF	TGTGCCAGCAGTGTAGGAGGAAGCAATCAGCCCCAGCATTTT	TRBV2	-	-	TRBJ1-5
CASSLGRASTEAFF	TGTGCCAGCAGCTTAGGGCGCGCTTCCACTGAAGCTTTCTTT	TRBV11-3	-	-	TRBJ1-1
CASSFPGFRGELFF	TGTGCCAGCAGCTTCCCGGGTTTTCGGGGGGAGCTGTTTTTT	TRBV7-8	-	-	TRBJ2-2
CASSFGGPPDTQYF	TGTGCCAGCAGCTTCGGGGGCCCCCCAGATACGCAGTATTTT	TRBV7-3	-	-	TRBJ2-3
CASSSLWDGAGKLFF	TGTGCCAGCAGCTCCCTATGGGACGGGGCGGGAAAACTGTTTTTT	TRBV7-9	-	-	TRBJ1-4
CASARPAASGIDTQYF	TGTGCCAGCGCACGGCCCGCGGCTAGCGGGATTGATACGCAGTATTTT	TRBV18	TRBD2	-	TRBJ2-3
CAWTWGGSRRRNTEAFF	TGTGCCTGGACCTGGGGGGGGTCAAGGCGTAGGAACACTGAAGCTTTCTTT	TRBV30	-	once	TRBJ1-1
CASSGAVSSDTQYF	TGCGCCAGCAGCGGAGCGGTCTCATCAGATACGCAGTATTTT	TRBV4-1	-	once	TRBJ2-3
CASSLGTEINEKLFF	TGTGCCAGCAGCTTAGGGACGGAGATTAATGAAAAACTGTTTTTT	TRBV7-7	-	-	TRBJ1-4
CASSPGPSNQPQHF	TGTGCCAGCAGTCCTGGACCTAGCAATCAGCCCCAGCATTTT	TRBV6-6	-	-	TRBJ1-5
CASSLYEGEFF	TGTGCCAGCAGCTTGTATGAGGGGGAGTTCTTC	TRBV5-5	-	once	TRBJ2-1
CASSLDRPGLAGSDTQYF	TGTGCCAGCAGCTTAGATCGTCCGGGACTAGCGGGATCAGATACGCAGTATTTT	TRBV11-3	TRBD2	-	TRBJ2-3
CASSDSRGGGRAGNIQYF	TGTGCCAGCAGTGACTCCAGGGGGGGCGGGAGGGCTGGAAACATTCAGTACTTC	TRBV6-4	TRBD2	-	TRBJ2-4
CASSLVAGDREKLFF	TGTGCCAGCAGCTTAGTAGCGGGGGATCGTGAAAAACTGTTTTTT	TRBV7-9	-	-	TRBJ1-4
CASSFARGLGETQYF	TGTGCCAGCAGCTTTGCTCGGGGGCTCGGGGAGACCCAGTACTTC	TRBV5-4	-	-	TRBJ2-5
CASSWGAGSSGANVLTF	TGCGCCAGCAGCTGGGGTGCGGGGAGCTCTGGGGCCAACGTCCTGACTTTC	TRBV5-1	-	-	TRBJ2-6
CATQLVAGGHEQFF	TGTGCCACCCAGCTTGTAGCGGGAGGGCATGAGCAGTTCTTC	TRBV6-5	TRBD2	-	TRBJ2-1
CASRTLGGSAEAFF	TGTGCCAGCAGAACATTGGGGGGGAGTGCTGAAGCTTTCTTT	TRBV6-6	-	once	TRBJ1-1
CASSSREDEQYF	TGCGCCAGCAGCTCCAGGGAGGACGAGCAGTACTTC	TRBV5-1	-	-	TRBJ2-7
CAIGARAGNTIYF	TGTGCCATCGGGGCCCGGGCTGGAAACACCATATATTTT	TRBV15	-	-	TRBJ1-3
CASSPTDTQYF	TGTGCCAGCAGCCCCACAGATACGCAGTATTTT	TRBV7-9	-	-	TRBJ2-3
CASSLGGPGANVLTF	TGTGCCAGCAGCTTAGGGGGGCCTGGGGCCAACGTCCTGACTTTC	TRBV7-9	-	-	TRBJ2-6
CASSTSSGLASTDTQYF	TGTGCCAGCAGCACTAGTAGCGGGTTAGCTAGCACAGATACGCAGTATTTT	TRBV9	TRBD2	-	TRBJ2-3
CASSLAGPNEQFF	TGCGCCAGCAGCTTGGCCGGGCCGAATGAGCAGTTCTTC	TRBV5-1	-	-	TRBJ2-1
CASSPTGSYEQYF	TGTGCCAGCTCACCAACGGGATCCTACGAGCAGTACTTC	TRBV18	-	-	TRBJ2-7
CASSPRGREGETQYF	TGTGCCAGCAGCCCCCGGGGGCGGGAGGGAGAGACCCAGTACTTC	TRBV5-4	TRBD2	-	TRBJ2-5
CASRNRDHNEKLFF	TGTGCCAGCAGGAACCGGGACCATAATGAAAAACTGTTTTTT	TRBV2	-	few	TRBJ1-4
CASSHRGSSYNSPLHF	TGTGCCAGCAGCCACAGGGGGAGCTCCTATAATTCACCCCTCCACTTT	TRBV13	TRBD1	-	TRBJ1-6
CASSLDGNLNQPQHF	TGCGCCAGCAGCTTGGATGGGAACCTAAATCAGCCCCAGCATTTT	TRBV5-1	-	-	TRBJ1-5
CASSPREGLDQPQHF	TGTGCCAGCAGCCCCCGGGAAGGTTTGGATCAGCCCCAGCATTTT	TRBV7-3	-	-	TRBJ1-5
CASSEALFLTGANQPQHF	TGTGCCAGCAGTGAAGCGCTTTTTTTGACAGGGGCAAATCAGCCCCAGCATTTT	TRBV6-1	TRBD1	-	TRBJ1-5
CASSQAPSSSFNSPLHF	TGTGCCAGCAGCCAAGCCCCCAGCTCCTCCTTTAATTCACCCCTCCACTTT	TRBV4-2	-	-	TRBJ1-6
CASGLVRQGATEAFF	TGTGCTAGTGGTTTGGTGAGGCAGGGAGCCACTGAAGCTTTCTTT	TRBV12-5	-	-	TRBJ1-1
CASILAAGDTEAFF	TGTGCCAGCATCTTGGCCGCTGGGGACACTGAAGCTTTCTTT	TRBV6-5	-	-	TRBJ1-1
CASGLGGDTQYF	TGTGCTAGTGGTTTGGGGGGAGATACGCAGTATTTT	TRBV12-5	-	-	TRBJ2-3
CATSRSGTNYGYTF	TGTGCCACCAGCAGGAGCGGGACTAACTATGGCTACACCTTC	TRBV15	-	-	TRBJ1-2
CASSGQEAGYNEQFF	TGTGCCAGCAGCGGACAGGAGGCCGGTTACAATGAGCAGTTCTTC	TRBV6-1	TRBD1	-	TRBJ2-1
CASSLDPISYNEQFF	TGTGCCAGCAGCTTGGACCCTATCTCCTACAATGAGCAGTTCTTC	TRBV5-4	-	once	TRBJ2-1
CATREGPDTEAFF	TGTGCCACCAGGGAGGGTCCCGACACTGAAGCTTTCTTT	TRBV6-5	-	-	TRBJ1-1
CASSQDSGDTQYF	TGCGCCAGCAGCCAAGACTCGGGGGATACGCAGTATTTT	TRBV4-1	-	-	TRBJ2-3